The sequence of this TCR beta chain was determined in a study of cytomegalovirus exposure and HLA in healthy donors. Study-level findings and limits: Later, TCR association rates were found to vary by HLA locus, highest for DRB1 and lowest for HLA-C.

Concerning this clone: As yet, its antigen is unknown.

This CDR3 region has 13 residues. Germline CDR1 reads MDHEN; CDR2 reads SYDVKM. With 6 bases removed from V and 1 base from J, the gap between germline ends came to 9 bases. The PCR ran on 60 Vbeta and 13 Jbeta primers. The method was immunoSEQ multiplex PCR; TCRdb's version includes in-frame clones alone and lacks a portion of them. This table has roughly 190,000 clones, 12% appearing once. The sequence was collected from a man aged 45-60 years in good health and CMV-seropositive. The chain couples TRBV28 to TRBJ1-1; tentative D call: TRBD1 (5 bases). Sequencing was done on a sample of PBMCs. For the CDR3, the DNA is TGTGCCAGCAGAAGAACAGGGAACACTGAAGCTTTCTTT. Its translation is CASRRTGNTEAFF.